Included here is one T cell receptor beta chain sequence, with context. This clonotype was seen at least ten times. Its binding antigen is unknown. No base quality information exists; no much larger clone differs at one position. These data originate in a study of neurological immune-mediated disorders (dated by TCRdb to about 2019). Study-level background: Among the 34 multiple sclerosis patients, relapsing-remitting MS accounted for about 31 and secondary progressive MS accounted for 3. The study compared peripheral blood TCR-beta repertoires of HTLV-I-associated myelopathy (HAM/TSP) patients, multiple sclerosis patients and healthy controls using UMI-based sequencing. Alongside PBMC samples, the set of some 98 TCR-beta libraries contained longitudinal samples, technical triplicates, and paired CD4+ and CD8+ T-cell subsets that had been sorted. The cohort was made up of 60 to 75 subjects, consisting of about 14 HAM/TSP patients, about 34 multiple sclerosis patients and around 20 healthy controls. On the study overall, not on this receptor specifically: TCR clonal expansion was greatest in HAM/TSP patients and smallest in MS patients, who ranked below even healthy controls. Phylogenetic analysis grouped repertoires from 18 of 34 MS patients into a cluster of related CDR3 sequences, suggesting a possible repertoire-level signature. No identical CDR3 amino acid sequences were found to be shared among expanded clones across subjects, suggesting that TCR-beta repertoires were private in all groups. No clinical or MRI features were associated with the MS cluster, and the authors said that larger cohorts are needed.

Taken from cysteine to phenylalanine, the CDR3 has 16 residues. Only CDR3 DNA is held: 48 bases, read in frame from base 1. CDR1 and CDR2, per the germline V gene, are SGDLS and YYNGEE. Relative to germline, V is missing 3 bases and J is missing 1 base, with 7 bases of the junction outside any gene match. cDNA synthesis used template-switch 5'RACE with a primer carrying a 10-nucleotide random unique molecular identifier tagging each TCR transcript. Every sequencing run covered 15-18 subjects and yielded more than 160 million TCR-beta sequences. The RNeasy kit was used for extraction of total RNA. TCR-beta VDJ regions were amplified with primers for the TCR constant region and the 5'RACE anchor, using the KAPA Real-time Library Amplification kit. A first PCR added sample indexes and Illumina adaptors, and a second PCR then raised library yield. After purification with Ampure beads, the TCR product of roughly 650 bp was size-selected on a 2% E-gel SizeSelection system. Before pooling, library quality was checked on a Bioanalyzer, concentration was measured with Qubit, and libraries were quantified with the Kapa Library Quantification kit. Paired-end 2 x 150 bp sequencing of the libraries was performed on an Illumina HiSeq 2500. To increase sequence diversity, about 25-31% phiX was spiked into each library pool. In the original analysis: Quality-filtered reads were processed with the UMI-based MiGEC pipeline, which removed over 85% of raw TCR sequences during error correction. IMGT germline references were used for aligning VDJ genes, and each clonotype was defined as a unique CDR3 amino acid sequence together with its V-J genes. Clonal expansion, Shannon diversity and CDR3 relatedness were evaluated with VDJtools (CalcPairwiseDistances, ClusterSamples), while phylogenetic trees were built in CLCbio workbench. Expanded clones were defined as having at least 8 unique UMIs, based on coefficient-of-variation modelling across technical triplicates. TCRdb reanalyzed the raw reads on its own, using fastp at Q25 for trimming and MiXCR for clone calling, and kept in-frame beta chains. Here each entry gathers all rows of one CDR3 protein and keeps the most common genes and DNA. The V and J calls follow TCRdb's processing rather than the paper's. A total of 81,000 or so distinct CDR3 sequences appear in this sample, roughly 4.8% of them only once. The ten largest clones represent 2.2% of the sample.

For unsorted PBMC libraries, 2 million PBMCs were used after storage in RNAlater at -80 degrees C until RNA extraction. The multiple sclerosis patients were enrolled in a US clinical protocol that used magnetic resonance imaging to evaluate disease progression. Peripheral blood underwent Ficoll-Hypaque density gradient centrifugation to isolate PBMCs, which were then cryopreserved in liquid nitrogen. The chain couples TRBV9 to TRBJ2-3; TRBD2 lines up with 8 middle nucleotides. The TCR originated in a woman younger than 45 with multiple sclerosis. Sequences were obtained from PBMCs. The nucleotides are TGTGCCAGCAGCGCTACTTTAGCGGGGCGCACAGATACGCAGTATTTT. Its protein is CASSATLAGRTDTQYF.